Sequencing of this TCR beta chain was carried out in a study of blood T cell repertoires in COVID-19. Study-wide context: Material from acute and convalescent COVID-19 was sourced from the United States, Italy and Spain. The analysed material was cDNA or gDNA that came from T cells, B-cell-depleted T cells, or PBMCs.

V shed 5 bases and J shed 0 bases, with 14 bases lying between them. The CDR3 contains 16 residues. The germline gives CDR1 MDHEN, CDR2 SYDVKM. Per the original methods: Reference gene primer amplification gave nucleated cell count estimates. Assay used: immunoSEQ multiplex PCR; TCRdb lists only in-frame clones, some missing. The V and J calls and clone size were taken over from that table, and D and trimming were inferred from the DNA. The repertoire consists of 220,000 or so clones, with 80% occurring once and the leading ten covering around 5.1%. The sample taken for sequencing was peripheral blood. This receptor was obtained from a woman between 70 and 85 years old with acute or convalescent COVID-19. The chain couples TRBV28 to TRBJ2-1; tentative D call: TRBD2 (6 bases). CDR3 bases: TGTGCCAGCAGTGGGAGCGGGCCCAGCTCCTACAATGAGCAGTTCTTC. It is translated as CASSGSGPSSYNEQFF.